This T cell receptor beta chain was sequenced for a study of cytomegalovirus exposure and HLA in healthy donors. The PCR made use of 60 Vbeta and 13 Jbeta primers. Assay: immunoSEQ multiplex PCR; the TCRdb copy retains only in-frame clones and omits some. The table records around 170,000 clones, roughly 71% of them present only once. The donors comprised healthy bone marrow donors. General study findings and limits: The majority of CMV-associated TCR beta chains were reported as apparently HLA-restricted in a later analysis. Later analysis indicated greater clonal expansion among HLA-associated TCR beta chains than among equally common other chains. Later analysis associated a missense DCLRE1C variant with TCR beta V- and J-gene trimming.

From germline, CDR1 is MGHRA and CDR2 YSYEKL. This CDR3 is built from 16 residues. Deletions cut 1 base from V and 3 bases from J, with 15 bases between. About this clone itself: The antigen is not known.

The receptor was derived from a girl aged 10 to 17 in good health and CMV-seronegative. Sequenced material: PBMCs. The chain uses TRBV4-1 and TRBJ1-1; D is unclear. CDR3 loop: CASSQGVWVGYTEAFF. CDR3 in DNA: TGCGCCAGCAGCCAAGGTGTGTGGGTCGGGTACACTGAAGCTTTCTTT.